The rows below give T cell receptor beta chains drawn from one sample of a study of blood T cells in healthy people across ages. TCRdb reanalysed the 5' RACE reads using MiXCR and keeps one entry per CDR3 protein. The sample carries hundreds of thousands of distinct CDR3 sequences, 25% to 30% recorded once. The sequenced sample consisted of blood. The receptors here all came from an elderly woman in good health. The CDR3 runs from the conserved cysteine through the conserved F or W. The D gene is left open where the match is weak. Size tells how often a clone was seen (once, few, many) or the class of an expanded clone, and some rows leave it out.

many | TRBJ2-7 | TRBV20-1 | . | CSASSQDEQYF | TGCAGTGCTAGCAGCCAGGACGAGCAGTACTTC
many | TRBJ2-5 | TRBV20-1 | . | CSARPVGGRRQETQYF | TGCAGTGCTCGACCGGTCGGGGGGCGCAGACAAGAGACCCAGTACTTC
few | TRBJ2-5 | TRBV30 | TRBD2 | CAWTLAGGRRETQYF | TGTGCCTGGACCCTAGCGGGGGGAAGGCGGGAGACCCAGTACTTC
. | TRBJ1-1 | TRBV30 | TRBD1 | CAWSDTGAGAFF | TGTGCCTGGAGTGATACAGGGGCAGGAGCTTTCTTT
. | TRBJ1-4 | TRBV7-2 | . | CASSLRGGPNEKRFF | TGTGCCAGCAGCCTCCGGGGGGGCCCTAATGAAAAACGGTTTTTT
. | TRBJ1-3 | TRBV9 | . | CASSAGHRSGNTIYF | TGTGCCAGCAGCGCTGGACACCGCTCTGGAAACACCATATATTTT
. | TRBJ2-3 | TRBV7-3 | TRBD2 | CASSLSPGGLGSTDTQYF | TGTGCCAGCAGCTTATCTCCGGGGGGGCTGGGTAGCACAGATACGCAGTATTTT
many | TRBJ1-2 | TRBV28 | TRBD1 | CASSPVELGGGDYGYTF | TGTGCCAGCAGCCCCGTCGAACTAGGGGGCGGGGACTATGGCTACACCTTC
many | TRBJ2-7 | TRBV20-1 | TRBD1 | CSAIRDRPYEQYF | TGCAGTGCTATCCGGGACAGACCCTACGAGCAGTACTTC
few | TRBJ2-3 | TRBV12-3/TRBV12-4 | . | CASSLEGATDTQYF | TGTGCCAGCAGTTTGGAAGGGGCAACAGATACGCAGTATTTT
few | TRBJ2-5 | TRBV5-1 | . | CASSWPGAQETQYF | TGCGCCAGCAGCTGGCCAGGGGCCCAAGAGACCCAGTACTTC
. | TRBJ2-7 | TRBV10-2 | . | CASSEGSSASYEQYF | TGCGCCAGCAGTGAGGGCTCCTCGGCCTCCTACGAGCAGTACTTC
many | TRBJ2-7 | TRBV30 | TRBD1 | CAWNRGVNEQYF | TGTGCCTGGAACAGGGGTGTCAACGAGCAGTACTTC
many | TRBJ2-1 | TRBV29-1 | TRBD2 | CSVVRGTGGPSEQFF | TGCAGCGTTGTTCGGGGAACGGGGGGGCCTAGTGAGCAGTTCTTC
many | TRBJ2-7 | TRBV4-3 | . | CASSTGRTREQYF | TGCGCCAGCAGCACGGGACGGACACGGGAGCAGTACTTC
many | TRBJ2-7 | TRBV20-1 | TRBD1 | CSASPDRGLYEQYF | TGCAGTGCTAGCCCGGACAGGGGATTATACGAGCAGTACTTC
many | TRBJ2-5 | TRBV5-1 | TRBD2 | CASSQLAGGYQETQYF | TGCGCCAGCAGCCAGCTAGCGGGGGGGTACCAAGAGACCCAGTACTTC
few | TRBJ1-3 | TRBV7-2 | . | CASTDDSSGNTIYF | TGTGCCAGCACCGATGACAGCTCTGGAAACACCATATATTTT
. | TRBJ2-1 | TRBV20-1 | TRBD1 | CSASSGQGINEQFF | TGCAGTGCTAGTTCGGGACAGGGGATCAATGAGCAGTTCTTC
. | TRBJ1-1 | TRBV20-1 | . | CSARDAGHSETEVFF | TGCAGTGCTAGAGACGCGGGACATTCTGAGACTGAAGTTTTCTTT
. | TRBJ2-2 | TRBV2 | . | CASSEQGTTTGELFF | TGTGCCAGCAGTGAGCAGGGAACCACAACCGGGGAGCTGTTTTTT
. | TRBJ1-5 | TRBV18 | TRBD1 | CASSPRRDRLNQPQHF | TGTGCCAGCTCACCAAGGAGGGACAGACTCAATCAGCCCCAGCATTTT
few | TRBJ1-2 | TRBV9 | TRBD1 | CAGSEGATGGLGYTF | TGTGCCGGCAGCGAGGGAGCGACAGGGGGTCTTGGCTACACCTTC
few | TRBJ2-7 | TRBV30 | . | CAWSVNRAYEQYF | TGTGCCTGGAGTGTCAACCGAGCCTACGAGCAGTACTTC
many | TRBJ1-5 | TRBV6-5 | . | CASREGKNQPQHF | TGTGCCAGCAGGGAGGGAAAGAATCAGCCCCAGCATTTT
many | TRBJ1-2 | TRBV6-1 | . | CASSEAWGRGYGYTF | TGTGCCAGCAGTGAAGCTTGGGGGCGAGGCTATGGCTACACCTTC
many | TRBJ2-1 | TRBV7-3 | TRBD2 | CASSPGAGGAYNEQFF | TGTGCCAGCAGCCCGGGGGCGGGGGGGGCCTACAATGAGCAGTTCTTC